This TCR beta chain appears in the sequencing data of a study of vaccination effects on CD4 cells after COVID-19. Study-wide results and limits: Both infection-induced and vaccine-induced clones contracted markedly at late post-vaccination timepoints.

Worth noting for this clone: Antigen specificity is unknown.

Germline CDR1 and CDR2: SEHNR and FQNEAQ (reference sequence). This CDR3 has 14 residues. The ends lost 5 bases at V and 5 bases at J; junction bases unmatched: 4. ViraFEST used viral peptide pools to expand antigen-specific CD4+ T cells before sequencing. Upon completion of more than 9 days in culture, CD4+ T cells were isolated. Cultures used over 1.5 million PBMC per well, about 10 IU/ml IL-2 and around 9.5 ug/ml peptides. Half-medium changes using IL-2 medium occurred on days 3 and 7. Measured with immunoSEQ multiplex PCR; TCRdb has only the in-frame clones, and not every one. The sample has roughly 76,000 clones; around four fifths are singletons.

The sequencing used CD4+ T cells from PBMCs cultured with HCoV-229E spike peptides, collected before COVID-19 vaccination. This chain uses TRBV7-9 with TRBJ1-5, with 9 bases lining up with TRBD1. This TCR derives from a human donor who received a COVID-19 vaccine. CDR3 protein: CASSRTGDYQPQHF. The CDR3 region has the DNA TGTGCCAGCAGCCGGACAGGGGATTATCAGCCCCAGCATTTT.